This entry lists 13 T cell receptor beta chains sequenced from one sample in a study of cytomegalovirus exposure and HLA in healthy donors. The data were produced by immunoSEQ multiplex PCR, yet TCRdb's version contains in-frame clones alone and is incomplete. The sample has roughly 120,000 clones, about 90% seen once. The sequenced material came from PBMCs. The receptors shown here come from a woman in her late teens or twenties in good health and CMV-seronegative.

The V and J genes are TRBV30 and TRBJ2-3; D may be TRBD1 (5 bases). Deletions cut 4 bases from V and 0 bases from J, with 8 bases between. Germline CDR1 GTSNPN, CDR2 SVGIG (reference sequence). The CDR3 loop spans 13 amino acids. CDR3 sequence (DNA): TGTGCCTGGACAGGGTCTAGCACAGATACGCAGTATTTT. Translated, it gives CAWTGSSTDTQYF.

The chain links TRBV2 to TRBJ2-5; 7 positions match TRBD2. This CDR3 comprises 14 residues. V trimming: 5 bases; J trimming: 3 bases; junction bases outside the gene matches: 6. Germline V lookup: CDR1 SNHLY, CDR2 FYNNEI. Written as DNA, the CDR3 is TGTGCCAGCAGTTTGCAGGGAGGGGAAGAGACCCAGTACTTC. Its translation: CASSLQGGEETQYF.

This clone was seen only once. The chain has TRBV21-1 and TRBJ2-7; the table's TRBD2 call for D was not verified on the DNA. TRBV21-1 is a pseudogene. The CDR3 totals 18 residues. CDR3 sequence: CASSKESPAGRSSYEQYF. DNA of the CDR3: TGTGCCAGCAGCAAAGAGTCGCCAGCGGGCAGGAGCTCCTACGAGCAGTACTTC.

This clone was observed once. This sequence joins TRBV6-5 and TRBJ2-1, with 8 bases identical to TRBD1. CDR1 is MNHEY and CDR2 is SVGAGI in the germline V gene. The length of the CDR3 is 14 residues. With 4 bases clipped from V and 6 bases from J, the junction kept 5 bases outside the gene matches. The chain's CDR3 is CASSFTGGSNEQFF. The CDR3, as DNA: TGTGCCAGCAGTTTCACAGGGGGAAGCAATGAGCAGTTCTTC.

J is TRBJ2-7 and V is TRBV7-9; 8 bases match TRBD2. Germline trimming cut 1 base from V and 6 bases from J; bases unmatched to any gene: 11. The CDR3 spans 16 residues. From germline, CDR1 is SEHNR and CDR2 FQNEAQ (reference sequence). The CDR3 DNA reads TGTGCCAGCAGCTTAGTCGGAGCGGGAGATCTCCGCGAGCAGTACTTC. This gives the protein CASSLVGAGDLREQYF.

The chain carries TRBV28 and TRBJ2-1; 12 bases fit TRBD2. Germline V CDR1 and CDR2: MDHEN, SYDVKM. The CDR3 runs to 15 residues. The trim removed 4 bases at V and 9 bases at J, leaving 7 bases unmatched. The CDR3 DNA reads as TGTGCCAGCAGTTCCCCCGGACTAGCGGGGACTGAGCAGTTCTTC. This encodes CASSSPGLAGTEQFF.

V usage is TRBV28 and J usage is TRBJ1-1; maybe TRBD1 (6 bases). From germline, CDR1 is MDHEN and CDR2 SYDVKM. V was cut by 6 bases and J by 3 bases, with 11 bases left in between. CDR3 length: 13 amino acids. The CDR3 loop is CASRWTEDTEAFF. The CDR3 DNA follows: TGTGCCAGCAGGTGGACAGAAGACACTGAAGCTTTCTTT.

V usage is TRBV10-3 and J usage is TRBJ1-1; D gene ambiguous. V shed 0 bases and J shed 3 bases, with 8 bases lying between them. This CDR3 is 14 amino acids long. CDR1 ENHRY and CDR2 SYGVKD come from the germline V gene. CDR3 nucleotide sequence: TGTGCCATCAGTGAGTCGATGGGAGACACTGAAGCTTTCTTT. Amino acids: CAISESMGDTEAFF.

Regarding this clone: At one end, the junction sequence differs from germline, possibly due to a read error. This rearrangement joins TRBV28 to TRBJ1-5; possible D gene TRBD1, 5 bases. The CDR3 is 11 amino acids. CDR1 MDHEN and CDR2 SYDVKM come from the germline V gene. The CDR3 region is CASSSPTPQDF. The CDR3 DNA follows: TGTGCCAGCAGTTCCCCAACACCACAGGATTTT.

The chain carries TRBV4-3 and TRBJ1-1, with a possible D match to TRBD1 (5 bases). In germline, CDR1 is LGHNA, CDR2 YSLEER. Between the trimmed V and J ends, which lost 4 bases and 11 bases, there was a span of 17 bases. The CDR3 extends over 13 amino acids. CDR3 in DNA: TGCGCCAGCAGCCCGTCCTCGGGGGGACGGGCTTTCTTT. Protein: CASSPSSGGRAFF.

The chain links TRBV30 to TRBJ1-5; 8 bases are shared with TRBD1. The CDR3 contains 13 residues. The germline gives CDR1 GTSNPN, CDR2 SVGIG (reference sequence). After removal of 3 bases from V and 5 bases from J, the junction contained 3 bases not matched to a gene. This chain's CDR3 is CAWSGTGHQPQHF. CDR3 in DNA: TGTGCCTGGAGCGGGACAGGCCATCAGCCCCAGCATTTT.

The rearrangement uses TRBV2 and TRBJ2-3, with 14 bases that match TRBD2. The CDR3 covers 16 residues. Germline V CDR1 and CDR2: SNHLY, FYNNEI. V lost 6 bases, J lost 3 bases, and 5 bases stayed unmatched. The CDR3 DNA reads TGTGCCAGCAGGGGACGACTAGCGGGGGGGACAGATACGCAGTATTTT. This translates into CASRGRLAGGTDTQYF.

The rearrangement joins TRBV9 to TRBJ2-3, with 7 positions matching TRBD1. Per germline, CDR1 SGDLS and CDR2 YYNGEE. The CDR3 consists of 16 residues. V lost 4 bases and J lost 3; bases outside the gene matches: 11. The CDR3, as DNA: TGTGCCAGCAGCCGTTCGACAGGGAGATGGACAGATACGCAGTATTTT. Translating it yields CASSRSTGRWTDTQYF.